These 6 T cell receptor beta chains originate from one sample sequenced in a study of OX40 agonist ivuxolimab in advanced cancers. Some clones are missing from TCRdb's copy, which holds only in-frame ones; the method was immunoSEQ multiplex PCR. The data show about 59,000 clones, 80% to 90% seen once. Material: CD4+ or CD8+ T cells sorted from blood, obtained in a trial of the OX40 agonist ivuxolimab. Receptor source: an adult with an advanced solid tumor such as melanoma, head and neck, liver or kidney cancer.

V and J are TRBV11-3 and TRBJ2-1; D is unclear. The CDR3 consists of 13 residues. V was pared by 1 base and J by 4 bases, with 5 bases between. The germline CDR1 and CDR2 sequences are SGHNT and YENEEA. The CDR3 DNA reads TGTGCCAGCAGCTTAGGTCAGTACAATGAGCAGTTCTTC. As protein: CASSLGQYNEQFF.

This clone was found once. The rearrangement joins TRBV19 to TRBJ1-1; D remains ambiguous. V lost 7 bases and J 6 bases, leaving 18 bases between the germline ends. CDR3 size: 14 residues. From germline, CDR1 is LNHDA and CDR2 SQIVND (reference sequence). CDR3 region: CASMVHREGSEAFF. CDR3 DNA: TGTGCCAGTATGGTTCATAGGGAGGGCTCTGAAGCTTTCTTT.

The genes are TRBV29-1 and TRBJ2-2, with TRBD2 identical over 8 bases. CDR3 size: 15 residues. CDR1 SQVTM and CDR2 ANQGSEA come from the germline V gene. The ends lost 1 base at V and 4 bases at J; junction bases unmatched: 5. The CDR3 loop reads CSVEVTGGSTGELFF. DNA for the CDR3: TGCAGCGTTGAAGTTACGGGAGGGAGCACCGGGGAGCTGTTTTTT.

This clone has only a few counts. The chain uses TRBV7-2 and TRBJ1-1; D not certain. The germline gives CDR1 SGHTA, CDR2 FQGNSA. CDR3 length: 14 amino acids. V was shortened by 1 base and J by 3 bases, with 9 bases between the two germline ends. The CDR3 sequence: CASSLVGTYTEAFF. CDR3 sequence (DNA): TGTGCCAGCAGCTTAGTTGGTACGTACACTGAAGCTTTCTTT.

The V gene is TRBV10-3, the J gene TRBJ2-7; the D gene is possibly TRBD2 (6 bases). Trimming removed 0 bases from V and 0 bases from J, with 12 bases in between. Germline V gene lookup returns CDR1 ENHRY and CDR2 SYGVKD. The CDR3 loop spans 16 amino acids. The CDR3 DNA reads as TGTGCCATCAGTGAGTCGTGGGGCGGGGACTCCTACGAGCAGTACTTC. It specifies CAISESWGGDSYEQYF.

The rearrangement uses TRBV28 and TRBJ1-2, with 9 positions matching TRBD1. The germline V gene has CDR1 MDHEN and CDR2 SYDVKM. CDR3 length: 13 amino acids. Unmatched junction bases numbered 4, after V lost 8 bases and J lost 3 bases. As DNA, the CDR3 is TGTGCCAGCTTCGGGACAGGGTACTATGGCTACACCTTC. Translating it yields CASFGTGYYGYTF.